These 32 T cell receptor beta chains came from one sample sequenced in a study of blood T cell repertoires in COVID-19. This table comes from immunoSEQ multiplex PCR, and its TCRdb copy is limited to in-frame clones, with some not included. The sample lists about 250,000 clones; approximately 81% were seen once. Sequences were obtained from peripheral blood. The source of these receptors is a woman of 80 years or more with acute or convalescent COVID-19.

For the CDR3, the DNA is TGTGCCAGCAGTTCTCCGGGACAGCATAACTATGGCTACACCTTC. Translating gives CASSSPGQHNYGYTF. The V and J genes are TRBV27 and TRBJ1-2; 7 bases fit TRBD1. The germline V gene has CDR1 MNHEY and CDR2 SMNVEV (reference sequence). This CDR3 contains 15 residues. The junction had 6 bases not matched to a gene; V was cut back by 4 bases and J by 1 base.

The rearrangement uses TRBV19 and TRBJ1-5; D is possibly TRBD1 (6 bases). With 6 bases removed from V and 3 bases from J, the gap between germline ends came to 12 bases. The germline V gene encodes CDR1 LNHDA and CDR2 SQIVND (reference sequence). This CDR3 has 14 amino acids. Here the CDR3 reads CASRLQGNNQPQHF. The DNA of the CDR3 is TGTGCCAGTAGGTTACAGGGCAACAATCAGCCCCAGCATTTT.

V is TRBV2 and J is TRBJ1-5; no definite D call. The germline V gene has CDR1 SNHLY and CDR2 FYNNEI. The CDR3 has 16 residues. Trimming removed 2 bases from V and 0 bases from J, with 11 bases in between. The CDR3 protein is CASSETEFNSNQPQHF. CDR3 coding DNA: TGTGCCAGCAGTGAAACCGAGTTTAATAGCAATCAGCCCCAGCATTTT.

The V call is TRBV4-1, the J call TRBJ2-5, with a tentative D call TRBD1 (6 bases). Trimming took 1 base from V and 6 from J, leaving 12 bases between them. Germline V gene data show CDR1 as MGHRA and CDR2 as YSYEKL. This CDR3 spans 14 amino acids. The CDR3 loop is CASSQGQVEQTQYF. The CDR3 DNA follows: TGCGCCAGCAGCCAAGGACAGGTTGAACAGACCCAGTACTTC.

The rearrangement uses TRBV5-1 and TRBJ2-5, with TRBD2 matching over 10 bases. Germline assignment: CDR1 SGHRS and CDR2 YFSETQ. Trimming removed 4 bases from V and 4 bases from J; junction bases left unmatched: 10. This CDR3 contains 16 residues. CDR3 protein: CASSPSGRAFRETQYF. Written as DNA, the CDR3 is TGCGCCAGCAGCCCCAGCGGGAGGGCCTTCCGAGAGACCCAGTACTTC. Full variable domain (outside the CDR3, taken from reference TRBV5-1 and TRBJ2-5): KAGVTQTPRYLIKTRGQQVTLSCSPISGHRSVSWYQQTPGQGLQFLFEYFSETQRNKGNFPGRFSGRQFSNSRSEMNVSTLELGDSALYLCASSPSGRAFRETQYFGPGTRLLVL.

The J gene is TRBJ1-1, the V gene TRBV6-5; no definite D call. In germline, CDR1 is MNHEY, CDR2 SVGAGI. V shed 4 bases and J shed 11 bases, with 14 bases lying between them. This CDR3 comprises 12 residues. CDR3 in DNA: TGTGCCAGCAGTTCCGGCGGCTTTCTCGCTTTCTTT. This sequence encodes CASSSGGFLAFF.

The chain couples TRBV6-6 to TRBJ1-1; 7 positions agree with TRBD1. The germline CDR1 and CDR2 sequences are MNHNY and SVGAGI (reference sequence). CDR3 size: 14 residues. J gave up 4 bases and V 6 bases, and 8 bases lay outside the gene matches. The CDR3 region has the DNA TGTGCCAGCAGAGGCCTCACAGGGGTCACTGAAGCTTTCTTT. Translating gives CASRGLTGVTEAFF.

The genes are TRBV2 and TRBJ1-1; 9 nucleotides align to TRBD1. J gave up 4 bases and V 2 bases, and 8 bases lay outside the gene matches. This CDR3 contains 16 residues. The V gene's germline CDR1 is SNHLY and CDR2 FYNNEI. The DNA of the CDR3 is TGTGCCAGCAGTGAATGGGGGACAGGGACGCTCACTGAAGCTTTCTTT. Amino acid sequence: CASSEWGTGTLTEAFF.

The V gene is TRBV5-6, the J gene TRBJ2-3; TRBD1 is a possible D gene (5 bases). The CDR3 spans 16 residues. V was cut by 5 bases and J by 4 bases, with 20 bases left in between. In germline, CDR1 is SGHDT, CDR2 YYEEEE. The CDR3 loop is CASRMHQRWGPDTQYF. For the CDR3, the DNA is TGTGCCAGCAGAATGCACCAAAGGTGGGGCCCAGATACGCAGTATTTT.

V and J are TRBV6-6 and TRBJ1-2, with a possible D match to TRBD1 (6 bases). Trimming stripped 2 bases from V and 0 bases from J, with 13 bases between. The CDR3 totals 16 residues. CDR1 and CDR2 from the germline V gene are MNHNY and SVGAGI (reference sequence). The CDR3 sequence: CASSYGGGRSNYGYTF. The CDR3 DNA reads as TGTGCCAGCAGTTACGGGGGGGGCAGGTCTAACTATGGCTACACCTTC.

CDR3 sequence: CSDLTSGSTDTQYF. The CDR3 nucleotides read TGCAGCGACCTGACTAGCGGGAGTACAGATACGCAGTATTTT. This chain links TRBV29-1 with TRBJ2-3, with 12 bases lining up with TRBD2. V was pared by 7 bases and J by 3 bases, with 5 bases of the junction left unmatched. Per the germline V gene, CDR1 is SQVTM and CDR2 is ANQGSEA. There are 14 residues in the CDR3.

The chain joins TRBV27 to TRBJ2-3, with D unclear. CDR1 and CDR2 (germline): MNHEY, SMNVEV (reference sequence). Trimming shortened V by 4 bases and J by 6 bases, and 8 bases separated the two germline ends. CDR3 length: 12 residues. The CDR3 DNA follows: TGTGCCAGCAGTTCACTGGTGGATACGCAGTATTTT. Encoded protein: CASSSLVDTQYF.

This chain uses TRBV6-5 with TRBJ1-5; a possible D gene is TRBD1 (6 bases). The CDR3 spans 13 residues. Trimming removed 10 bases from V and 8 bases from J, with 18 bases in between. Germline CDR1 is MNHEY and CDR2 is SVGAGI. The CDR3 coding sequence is TGTGCCATCTCCAGGACAGTTGAGAAGCCCCAGCATTTT. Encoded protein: CAISRTVEKPQHF.

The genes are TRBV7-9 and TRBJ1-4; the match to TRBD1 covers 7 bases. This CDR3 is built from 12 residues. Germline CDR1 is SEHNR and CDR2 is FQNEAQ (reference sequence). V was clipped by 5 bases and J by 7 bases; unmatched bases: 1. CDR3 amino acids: CASSAGGEKLFF. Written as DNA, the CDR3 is TGTGCCAGCAGCGCAGGGGGTGAAAAACTGTTTTTT.

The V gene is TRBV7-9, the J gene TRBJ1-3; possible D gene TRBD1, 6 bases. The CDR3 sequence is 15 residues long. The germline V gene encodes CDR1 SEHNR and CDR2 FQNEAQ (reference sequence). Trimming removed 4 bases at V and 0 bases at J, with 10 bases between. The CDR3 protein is CASSSGQSSGNTIYF. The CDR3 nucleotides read TGTGCCAGCAGCTCCGGACAGAGCTCTGGAAACACCATATATTTT.

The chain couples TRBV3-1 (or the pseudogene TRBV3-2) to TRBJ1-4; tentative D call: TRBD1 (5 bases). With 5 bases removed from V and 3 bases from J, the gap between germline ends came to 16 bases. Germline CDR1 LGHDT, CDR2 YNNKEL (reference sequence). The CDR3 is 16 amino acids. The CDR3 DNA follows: TGTGCCAGCAGCTCCTCTTCGGGACTCCCTAATGAAAAACTGTTTTTT. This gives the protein CASSSSSGLPNEKLFF.

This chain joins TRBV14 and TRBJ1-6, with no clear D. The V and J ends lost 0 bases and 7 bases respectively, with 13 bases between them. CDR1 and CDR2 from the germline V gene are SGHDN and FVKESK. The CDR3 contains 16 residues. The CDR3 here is CASSQDRAGLNSPLHF. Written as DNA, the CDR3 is TGTGCCAGCAGCCAAGATCGCGCGGGCCTGAATTCACCCCTCCACTTT.

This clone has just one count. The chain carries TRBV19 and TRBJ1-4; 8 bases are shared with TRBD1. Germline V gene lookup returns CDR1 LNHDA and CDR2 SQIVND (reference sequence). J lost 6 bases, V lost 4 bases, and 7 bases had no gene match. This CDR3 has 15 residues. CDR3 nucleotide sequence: TGTGCCAGTAGTACGACCGGGACAGGTTATGAAAAACTGTTTTTT. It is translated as CASSTTGTGYEKLFF.

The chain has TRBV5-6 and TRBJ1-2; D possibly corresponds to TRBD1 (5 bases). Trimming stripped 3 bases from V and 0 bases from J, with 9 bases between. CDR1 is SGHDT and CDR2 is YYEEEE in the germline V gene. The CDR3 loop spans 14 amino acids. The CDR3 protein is CASSSGLPNYGYTF. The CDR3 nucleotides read TGTGCCAGCAGCTCGGGACTCCCTAACTATGGCTACACCTTC. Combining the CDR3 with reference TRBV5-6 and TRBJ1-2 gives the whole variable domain DAGVTQSPTHLIKTRGQQVTLRCSPKSGHDTVSWYQQALGQGPQFIFQYYEEEERQRGNFPDRFSGHQFPNYSSELNVNALLLGDSALYLCASSSGLPNYGYTFGSGTRLTVV.

Here the CDR3 reads CASSLETLSGRAEDTQYF. In DNA form, the CDR3 reads TGTGCCAGCAGCTTGGAAACCCTAAGCGGGAGGGCCGAAGATACGCAGTATTTT. The chain recombines TRBV5-5 with TRBJ2-3; 10 bases match TRBD2. V shed 0 bases and J 5 bases; nucleotides not matched to a gene: 12. CDR1 is SGHKS and CDR2 is YYEKEE in the germline V gene (reference sequence). This CDR3 is built from 18 residues.

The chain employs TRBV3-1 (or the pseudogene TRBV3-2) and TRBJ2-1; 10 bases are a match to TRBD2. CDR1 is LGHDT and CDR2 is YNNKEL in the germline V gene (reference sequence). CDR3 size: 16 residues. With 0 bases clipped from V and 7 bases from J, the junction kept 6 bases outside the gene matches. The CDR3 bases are TGTGCCAGCAGCCAAGACATAGCGGGAGGACGGAATGAGCAGTTCTTC. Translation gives CASSQDIAGGRNEQFF.

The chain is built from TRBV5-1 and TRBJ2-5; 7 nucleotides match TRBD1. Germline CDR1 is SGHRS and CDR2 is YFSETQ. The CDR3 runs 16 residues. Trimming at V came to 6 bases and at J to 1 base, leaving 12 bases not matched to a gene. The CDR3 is CASNTGAIGVQETQYF. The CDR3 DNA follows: TGCGCCAGCAACACAGGGGCGATAGGGGTCCAAGAGACCCAGTACTTC.

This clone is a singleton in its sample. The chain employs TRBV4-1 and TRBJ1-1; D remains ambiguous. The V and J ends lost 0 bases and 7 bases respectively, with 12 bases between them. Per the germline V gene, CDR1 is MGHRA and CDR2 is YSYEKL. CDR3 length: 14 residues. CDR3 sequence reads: CASSQDYTRDEAFF. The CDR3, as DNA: TGCGCCAGCAGCCAAGACTATACTCGCGATGAAGCTTTCTTT.

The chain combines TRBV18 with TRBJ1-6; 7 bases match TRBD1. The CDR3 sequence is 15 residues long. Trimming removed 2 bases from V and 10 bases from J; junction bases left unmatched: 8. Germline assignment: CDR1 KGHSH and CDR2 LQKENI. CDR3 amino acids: CASSPAGGIGSPLHF. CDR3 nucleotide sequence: TGTGCCAGCTCACCAGCAGGGGGAATCGGGTCACCCCTCCACTTT.

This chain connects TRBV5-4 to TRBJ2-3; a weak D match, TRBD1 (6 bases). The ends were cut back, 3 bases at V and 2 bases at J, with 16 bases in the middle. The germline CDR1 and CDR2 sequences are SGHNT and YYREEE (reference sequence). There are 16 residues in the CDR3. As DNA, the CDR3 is TGTGCCAGCAGCTCAGACAGGTCGGGGCTCACAGATACGCAGTATTTT. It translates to CASSSDRSGLTDTQYF.

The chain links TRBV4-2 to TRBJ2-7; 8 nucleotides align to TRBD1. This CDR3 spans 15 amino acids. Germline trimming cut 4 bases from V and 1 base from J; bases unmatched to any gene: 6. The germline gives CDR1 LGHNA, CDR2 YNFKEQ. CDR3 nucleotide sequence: TGTGCCAGCAGCCCTACAGGGGGGACTTCCTACGAGCAGTACTTC. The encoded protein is CASSPTGGTSYEQYF.

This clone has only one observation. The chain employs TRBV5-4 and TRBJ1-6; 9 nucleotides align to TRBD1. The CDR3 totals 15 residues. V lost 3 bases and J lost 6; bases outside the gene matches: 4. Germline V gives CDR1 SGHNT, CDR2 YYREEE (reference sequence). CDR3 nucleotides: TGTGCCAGCAGCTCACAGGGACAGGGTAATTCACCCCTCCACTTT. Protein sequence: CASSSQGQGNSPLHF.

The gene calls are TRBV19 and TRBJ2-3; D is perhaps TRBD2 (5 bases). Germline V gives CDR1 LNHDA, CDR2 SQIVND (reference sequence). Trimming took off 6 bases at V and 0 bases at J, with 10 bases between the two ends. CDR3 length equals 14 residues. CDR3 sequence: CASRRGGSTDTQYF. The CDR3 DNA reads TGTGCCAGTAGGAGAGGCGGGAGCACAGATACGCAGTATTTT. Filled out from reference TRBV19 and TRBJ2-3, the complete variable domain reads DGGITQSPKYLFRKEGQNVTLSCEQNLNHDAMYWYRQDPGQGLRLIYYSQIVNDFQKGDIAEGYSVSREKKESFPLTVTSAQKNPTAFYLCASRRGGSTDTQYFGPGTRLTVL.

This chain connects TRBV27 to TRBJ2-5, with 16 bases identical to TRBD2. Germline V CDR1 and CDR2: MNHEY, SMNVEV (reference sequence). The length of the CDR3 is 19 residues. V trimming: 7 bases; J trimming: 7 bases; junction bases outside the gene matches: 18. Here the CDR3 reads CASTSSYGTSGRAEGTQYF. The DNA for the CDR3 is TGTGCCAGCACGAGCTCCTACGGGACTAGCGGGAGGGCGGAGGGGACCCAGTACTTC.

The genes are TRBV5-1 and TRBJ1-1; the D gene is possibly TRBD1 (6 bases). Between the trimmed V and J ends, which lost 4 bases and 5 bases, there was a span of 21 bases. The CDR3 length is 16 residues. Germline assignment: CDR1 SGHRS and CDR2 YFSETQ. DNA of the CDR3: TGCGCCAGCAGCCCCGGGACAACCCCCTTGAGGACTGAAGCTTTCTTT. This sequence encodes CASSPGTTPLRTEAFF.

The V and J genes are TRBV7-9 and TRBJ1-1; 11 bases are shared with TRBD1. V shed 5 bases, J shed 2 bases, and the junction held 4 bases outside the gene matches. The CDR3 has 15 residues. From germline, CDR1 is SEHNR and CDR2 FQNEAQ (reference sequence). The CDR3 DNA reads TGTGCCAGCAGCCCAGGGACAGGGGGAAACACTGAAGCTTTCTTT. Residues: CASSPGTGGNTEAFF. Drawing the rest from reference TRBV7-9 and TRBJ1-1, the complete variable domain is DTGVSQNPRHKITKRGQNVTFRCDPISEHNRLYWYRQTLGQGPEFLTYFQNEAQLEKSRLLSDRFSAERPKGSFSTLEIQRTEQGDSAMYLCASSPGTGGNTEAFFGQGTRLTVV.

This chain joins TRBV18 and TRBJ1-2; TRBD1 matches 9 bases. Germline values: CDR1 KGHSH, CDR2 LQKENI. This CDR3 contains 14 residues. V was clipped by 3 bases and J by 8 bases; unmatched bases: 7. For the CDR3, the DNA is TGTGCCAGCTCACCGGGACAGGGAAGGTGGGGCTACACCTTC. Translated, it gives CASSPGQGRWGYTF. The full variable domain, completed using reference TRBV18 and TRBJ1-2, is NAGVMQNPRHLVRRRGQEARLRCSPMKGHSHVYWYRQLPEEGLKFMVYLQKENIIDESGMPKERFSAEFPKEGPSILRIQQVVRGDSAAYFCASSPGQGRWGYTFGSGTRLTVV.